This T cell receptor (beta chain) came from a study of blood T cell repertoires in COVID-19. In the original workflow: Estimated nucleated cell counts came from reference gene primer amplification. Here immunoSEQ multiplex PCR was the method, and the copy in TCRdb shows in-frame clones only, minus some. Clone size and V and J calls were adopted from that table, with D and trimming inferred from the DNA. The sample lists 45,000 to 60,000 clones, roughly 80% occurring once. Individuals drawn from some 25 US areas were about 18 to 95 years old. Each participant's cohort was designated according to participant-reported clinical history. There are 15 residues in the CDR3. Germline V gives CDR1 SNHLY, CDR2 FYNNEI. J gave up 9 bases and V 1 base, and 3 bases lay outside the gene matches.

The sequenced sample was PBMCs or T cells enriched from blood (not recorded which). The clonotype was recovered from a woman aged 50 to 60 with acute COVID-19. The V and J genes are TRBV2 and TRBJ1-6; 10 bases match TRBD1. The DNA for the CDR3 is TGTGCCAGCAGTGAAGTAGGGGACAGGGGTTCACCCCTCCACTTT. Protein sequence: CASSEVGDRGSPLHF. Variable domain in full (rest from reference TRBV2 and TRBJ1-6): EPEVTQTPSHQVTQMGQEVILRCVPISNHLYFYWYRQILGQKVEFLVSFYNNEISEKSEIFDDQFSVERPDGSNFTLKIRSTKLEDSAMYFCASSEVGDRGSPLHFGNGTRLTVT.